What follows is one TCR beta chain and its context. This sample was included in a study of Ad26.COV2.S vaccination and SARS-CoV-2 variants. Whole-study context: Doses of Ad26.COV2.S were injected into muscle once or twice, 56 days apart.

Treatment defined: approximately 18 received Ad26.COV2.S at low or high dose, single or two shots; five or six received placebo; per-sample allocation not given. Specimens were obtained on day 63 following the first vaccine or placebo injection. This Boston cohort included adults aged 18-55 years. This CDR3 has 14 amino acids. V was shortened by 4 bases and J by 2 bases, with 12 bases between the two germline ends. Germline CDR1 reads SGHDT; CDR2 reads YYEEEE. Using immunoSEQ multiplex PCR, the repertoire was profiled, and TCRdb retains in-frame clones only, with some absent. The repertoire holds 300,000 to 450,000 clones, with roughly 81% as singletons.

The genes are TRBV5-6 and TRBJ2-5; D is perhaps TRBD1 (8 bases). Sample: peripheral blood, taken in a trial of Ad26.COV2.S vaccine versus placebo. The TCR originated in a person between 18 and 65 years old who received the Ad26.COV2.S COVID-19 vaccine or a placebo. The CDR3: CASSSGDRQETQYF. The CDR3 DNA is TGTGCCAGCAGCAGCGGGGACAGGCAAGAGACCCAGTACTTC.